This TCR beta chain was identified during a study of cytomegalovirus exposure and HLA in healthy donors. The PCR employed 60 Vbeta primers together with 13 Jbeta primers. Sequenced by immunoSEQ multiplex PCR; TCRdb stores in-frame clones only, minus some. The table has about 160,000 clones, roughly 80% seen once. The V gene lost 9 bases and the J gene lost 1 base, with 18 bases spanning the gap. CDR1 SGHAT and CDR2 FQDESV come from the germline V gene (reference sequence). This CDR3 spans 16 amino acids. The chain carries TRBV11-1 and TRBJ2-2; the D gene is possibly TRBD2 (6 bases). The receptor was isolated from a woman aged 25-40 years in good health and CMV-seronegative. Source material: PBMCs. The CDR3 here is CASRLGPRGNTGELFF. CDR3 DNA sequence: TGTGCCAGTCGACTTGGGCCGCGGGGGAACACCGGGGAGCTGTTTTTT. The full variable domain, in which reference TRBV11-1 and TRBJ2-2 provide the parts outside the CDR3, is EAEVAQSPRYKITEKSQAVAFWCDPISGHATLYWYRQILGQGPELLVQFQDESVVDDSQLPKDRFSAERLKGVDSTLKIQPAELGDSAMYLCASRLGPRGNTGELFFGEGSRLTVL.